The rows below give T cell receptor beta chains drawn from one sample of a study of memory CD4+ T cells and cytomegalovirus serostatus. Sequencing used immunoSEQ multiplex PCR; TCRdb keeps in-frame clones, though not all of them. This sample has 40,000 to 45,000 clones, with more than 75% found just once. Specimen: memory CD4+ T cells from blood. These TCRs come from an adult in good health and CMV-seronegative. CDR3s include the opening cysteine and the closing phenylalanine or tryptophan. The D gene is left open where the match is weak. Clone size is not always given. Where it is, it says once, few, many or a class for expanded clones.

TRBJ2-5 | TRBD1 | TRBV5-4 | . | TGTGCCAGCAGCCAGGGGGTCATGGGGGAACAAGAGACCCAGTACTTC | CASSQGVMGEQETQYF
TRBJ1-6 | TRBD1 | TRBV25-1 | . | TGTGCCAGCAGAGGACAGGGGGATAATTCACCCCTCCACTTT | CASRGQGDNSPLHF
TRBJ2-3 | TRBD2 | TRBV18 | few | TGTGCCAGCTCACCTCAACTAGCGGGGGGTAAAGATACGCAGTATTTT | CASSPQLAGGKDTQYF
TRBJ2-1 | . | TRBV7-3 | . | TGTGCCAGCAGCCGCCAGAGTAGCTACAATGAGCAGTTCTTC | CASSRQSSYNEQFF
TRBJ2-1 | . | TRBV6-1 | . | TGTGCCAGCAGTGGAAAGGGCGCACAGCTCTACAATGAGCAGTTCTTC | CASSGKGAQLYNEQFF
TRBJ2-5 | . | TRBV7-2 | . | TGTGCCAGCAGCCTATATGAGGGGGGGGATGAGACCCAGTACTTC | CASSLYEGGDETQYF
TRBJ1-2 | . | TRBV6-1 | . | TGTGCCAGCAGTGAATCAGGGAATGCTAACTATGGCTACACCTTC | CASSESGNANYGYTF
TRBJ1-2 | . | TRBV6-1 | once | TGTGCCAGCAGTGAACGTCAGAACTATGGCTACACCTTC | CASSERQNYGYTF
TRBJ1-2 | . | TRBV19 | . | TGTGCCAGTGCGAGAGGAGGGATCCTCTATGGCTACACCTTC | CASARGGILYGYTF
TRBJ2-7 | TRBD2 | TRBV9 | . | TGTGCCAGCAGCGTAGGACTAGCGGGGGACTCCTACGAGCAGTACTTC | CASSVGLAGDSYEQYF
TRBJ2-5 | TRBD2 | TRBV7-8 | . | TGTGCCAGCAGCTTAAGGGCTAGCGGGGGTCAAGGGACCCAGTACTTC | CASSLRASGGQGTQYF